This passage covers 27 T cell receptor beta chains from one sample sequenced in a study of metastatic and nonmetastatic thyroid tumors. Before thyroid surgery, none of the patients had received any treatment. TCRdb re-called clones from the PCR reads using MiXCR. Counted here are 20,000 or so clones, approximately 24% occurring once; the ten biggest clones make up roughly 8%. Sequencing was performed on adjacent normal tissue. The receptors here all came from a female donor with papillary thyroid cancer or a benign thyroid nodule (not recorded which). Some clones in this sample may be carry-over from other donors' samples.

The V call is TRBV5-1, the J call TRBJ2-5; 15 bases are a match to TRBD2. V gave up 2 bases and J gave up 5 bases; unmatched junction bases: 4. CDR1 and CDR2 from the germline V gene are SGHRS and YFSETQ. The CDR3 has 16 amino acids. The CDR3 DNA is TGCGCCAGCAGCTTTGGGACTAGCGGGGGGATGGAGACCCAGTACTTC. Protein product: CASSFGTSGGMETQYF.

The rearrangement uses TRBV6-1 and TRBJ1-2; a possible D gene is TRBD1 (5 bases). Trimming left V 6 bases short and J 4 bases short, with 18 bases between. This CDR3 is 15 amino acids long. The germline gives CDR1 MNHNS, CDR2 SASEGT. The CDR3 region is CASSPGQDPTYGYTF. The CDR3 bases are TGTGCCAGCAGCCCCGGACAAGATCCTACCTATGGCTACACCTTC.

The V and J genes are TRBV6-1 and TRBJ2-1, with a weak D call TRBD2 (6 bases). The CDR3 loop spans 13 amino acids. In germline, CDR1 is MNHNS, CDR2 SASEGT. Between the trimmed V and J ends, which lost 10 bases and 8 bases, there was a span of 18 bases. CDR3 bases: TGTGCCAACAGAGACTCGCGGGGCTATGAGCAGTTCTTC. Translated: CANRDSRGYEQFF.

This clone was found a few times. The chain is built from TRBV6-1 and TRBJ1-6; no definite D call. Germline assignment: CDR1 MNHNS and CDR2 SASEGT. V was clipped by 8 bases and J by 8 bases, with 19 bases between them. This CDR3 spans 15 amino acids. CDR3 in amino acids: CASGPESALYSPLHF. The DNA of the CDR3 is TGTGCCAGCGGTCCTGAGAGTGCTTTGTATTCACCCCTCCACTTT.

With respect to this clone: The germline gene is not matched at one end of the junction; a read error may be the cause. The chain joins TRBV4-3 to TRBJ1-4; TRBD1 might be the D (5 bases). The length of the CDR3 is 15 residues. CDR1 LGHNA and CDR2 YSLEER come from the germline V gene. Here the CDR3 reads CASSQAGYTNEKLFF. The CDR3 coding sequence is TGCGCCAGCAGCCAAGCAGGGTATACTAATGAAAAACTGTTCTTT.

This clone is classed as medium-sized. CDR3 sequence reads: CASSRTGGHNYGYTF. The DNA of the CDR3 is TGTGCCAGCAGCCGGACAGGGGGCCATAACTATGGCTACACCTTC. The chain carries TRBV7-9 and TRBJ1-2, with 11 bases aligning to TRBD1. The CDR3 totals 15 residues. Trimming cost V 5 bases and J 1 base; bases outside gene matches: 3. CDR1 SEHNR and CDR2 FQNEAQ come from the germline V gene (reference sequence).

In its sample, this clone is medium-sized. The rearrangement links TRBV20-1 to TRBJ2-6; 10 nucleotides align to TRBD1. Trimming removed 5 bases from V and 0 bases from J; junction bases left unmatched: 4. The CDR3 is 16 amino acids. Germline V lookup: CDR1 DFQATT, CDR2 SNEGSKA (reference sequence). The CDR3 region has the DNA TGCAGTGCTTCCGGGACAGGGGACTCTGGGGCCAACGTCCTGACTTTC. Its protein is CSASGTGDSGANVLTF.

This clone occurred a few times. The chain carries TRBV10-1 and TRBJ2-2; D ambiguous. CDR1 and CDR2 from the germline V gene are WNHNN and SYGVQD (reference sequence). Deletions cut 6 bases from V and 1 base from J, with 9 bases between. This CDR3 has 14 residues. The CDR3 DNA is TGCGCCAGCAGCCTCAGGAGGAACACCGGGGAGCTGTTTTTT. The encoded protein is CASSLRRNTGELFF.

In this sample, this clone turned up a few times. The chain is built from TRBV7-9 and TRBJ1-1; 8 bases map to TRBD1. V trimming: 5 bases; J trimming: 7 bases; junction bases outside the gene matches: 3. Germline lookup yields CDR1 SEHNR and CDR2 FQNEAQ (reference sequence). The CDR3 extends over 12 amino acids. CDR3 region: CASSRDRIEAFF. CDR3 coding DNA: TGTGCCAGCAGCCGGGACAGGATTGAAGCTTTCTTT. The full variable domain, with the rest looked up from reference TRBV7-9 and TRBJ1-1, is DTGVSQNPRHKITKRGQNVTFRCDPISEHNRLYWYRQTLGQGPEFLTYFQNEAQLEKSRLLSDRFSAERPKGSFSTLEIQRTEQGDSAMYLCASSRDRIEAFFGQGTRLTVV.

This clone rates as medium-sized. The chain joins TRBV6-2 or TRBV6-3 to TRBJ1-1; no clear D. CDR3 length equals 15 residues. The germline V gene encodes CDR1 MNHEY and CDR2 SVGEGT. V was pared by 5 bases and J by 0 bases, with 13 bases between. The CDR3 loop is CASSEHGSLNTEAFF. In nucleotides, the CDR3 is TGTGCCAGCAGTGAACACGGGTCCCTGAACACTGAAGCTTTCTTT.

This clone was counted at least ten times. This chain uses TRBV7-9 with TRBJ2-7; D could derive from TRBD1 or TRBD2 (5 bases each). Germline CDR1 SEHNR, CDR2 FQNEAQ (reference sequence). The CDR3 totals 15 residues. Deletions cut 1 base from V and 3 bases from J, with 13 bases between. CDR3 region: CASSLGGGLVYEQYF. The CDR3 bases are TGTGCCAGCAGCTTAGGGGGCGGGCTCGTCTACGAGCAGTACTTC.

By share, this clone ranks as medium-sized (0.01 to 0.1%). The gene calls are TRBV28 and TRBJ2-5; TRBD2 might be the D (5 bases). V was pared by 3 bases and J by 5 bases, with 13 bases between. Looked up from germline, CDR1 is MDHEN and CDR2 is SYDVKM. This CDR3 has 14 residues. The CDR3 loop reads CASSFRELVETQYF. The DNA of the CDR3 is TGTGCCAGCAGTTTTAGGGAGTTGGTGGAGACCCAGTACTTC.

In this sample, this clone turned up many times. The chain joins TRBV3-1 to TRBJ2-7; 7 positions match TRBD2. V gave up 1 base and J gave up 7 bases; unmatched junction bases: 1. Germline V CDR1 and CDR2: LGHDT, YNNKEL (reference sequence). The CDR3 has 12 residues. The CDR3 is CASSQVGGEQYF. CDR3 coding DNA: TGTGCCAGCAGCCAAGTCGGGGGGGAGCAGTACTTC.

In this sample, this clone turned up a few times. J is TRBJ2-7 and V is TRBV5-1; D ambiguous. The CDR3 contains 14 residues. Trimming removed 0 bases at V and 2 bases at J, with 9 bases between. Per germline, CDR1 SGHRS and CDR2 YFSETQ. The CDR3: CASSLAMGPYEQYF. As DNA, the CDR3 is TGCGCCAGCAGCTTGGCTATGGGCCCCTACGAGCAGTACTTC.

This chain uses TRBV19 with TRBJ2-1; perhaps D is TRBD1 or TRBD2 (7 bases each). This CDR3 has 15 residues. With 1 base removed from V and 9 bases from J, the gap between germline ends came to 16 bases. Per germline, CDR1 LNHDA and CDR2 SQIVND (reference sequence). In nucleotides, the CDR3 is TGTGCCAGTAGTATAGCCCCCAGGGGGGAGGGTGAGCAGTTCTTC. Protein product: CASSIAPRGEGEQFF.

CDR3 nucleotides: TGCGCCAGCAGCTTGTTCGGGGGCGGCTACACCTTC. Its protein product is CASSLFGGGYTF. The chain employs TRBV5-1 and TRBJ1-2; tentatively, D is TRBD1 (6 bases). V lost 1 base and J lost 8, with 9 bases in between. The CDR3 totals 12 residues. CDR1 and CDR2 from the germline V gene are SGHRS and YFSETQ.

This clone was seen more than once but under ten times. The chain employs TRBV27 and TRBJ2-2; D uncertain. The CDR3 contains 13 residues. V was clipped by 5 bases and J by 4 bases, with 8 bases between them. Germline V gene lookup returns CDR1 MNHEY and CDR2 SMNVEV (reference sequence). CDR3: CASSPQTTGELFF. The DNA for the CDR3 is TGTGCCAGCAGTCCCCAAACCACCGGGGAGCTGTTTTTT.

This clone was seen ten or more times. The rearrangement uses TRBV5-5 and TRBJ2-7; maybe TRBD2 (5 bases). Trimming pared 1 base from V and 2 bases from J, leaving 25 bases between. This CDR3 is built from 19 residues. Germline V gene lookup returns CDR1 SGHKS and CDR2 YYEKEE (reference sequence). This CDR3 is CASSLSSGHWRTEAYEQYF. CDR3 DNA: TGTGCCAGCAGCTTGTCCTCGGGTCATTGGAGGACGGAAGCCTACGAGCAGTACTTC.

This clone has at least ten counts. The chain is built from TRBV5-1 and TRBJ2-3, with D possibly being TRBD2 (5 bases). Germline lookup yields CDR1 SGHRS and CDR2 YFSETQ. Trimming cost V 4 bases and J 7 bases, with 13 bases left between them. CDR3 size: 13 residues. The CDR3 region has the DNA TGCGCCAGCAGCCCTGAGGGCGCCTATACGCAGTATTTT. Amino acid sequence: CASSPEGAYTQYF. The entire variable domain, with the rest obtained from reference TRBV5-1 and TRBJ2-3, is as follows: KAGVTQTPRYLIKTRGQQVTLSCSPISGHRSVSWYQQTPGQGLQFLFEYFSETQRNKGNFPGRFSGRQFSNSRSEMNVSTLELGDSALYLCASSPEGAYTQYFGPGTRLTVL.

The sample holds many counts of this clone. The rearrangement uses TRBV7-2 and TRBJ2-3; unclear D gene. CDR1 and CDR2 from the germline V gene are SGHTA and FQGNSA. The CDR3 runs to 13 residues. Trimming pared 4 bases from V and 5 bases from J, leaving 10 bases between. The CDR3 sequence: CASSSRPRDTQYF. CDR3 sequence (DNA): TGTGCCAGCAGCTCCCGACCCCGAGATACGCAGTATTTT.

By its share, this clone is medium-sized. This rearrangement joins TRBV28 to TRBJ2-5; no reliable D call. Trimming shortened V by 5 bases and J by 4 bases, and 14 bases separated the two germline ends. Germline CDR1 MDHEN, CDR2 SYDVKM. This CDR3 is 14 amino acids long. Here the CDR3 reads CASSPGQVGETQYF. The CDR3 DNA reads TGTGCCAGCAGTCCCGGGCAGGTCGGAGAGACCCAGTACTTC.

The sample holds a few counts of this clone. V and J are TRBV11-1 and TRBJ1-2; 12 bases map to TRBD1. J lost 0 bases, V lost 3 bases, and 5 bases had no gene match. CDR1 is SGHAT, CDR2 FQDESV, per germline (reference sequence). CDR3 length equals 17 residues. This CDR3 reads CASSFGTGGAANYGYTF. The CDR3 region has the DNA TGTGCCAGCAGCTTCGGGACAGGGGGCGCAGCTAACTATGGCTACACCTTC.

The chain links TRBV6-2 or TRBV6-3 to TRBJ2-2; 8 bases match TRBD1. The ends lost 5 bases at V and 4 bases at J; junction bases unmatched: 12. This CDR3 has 17 residues. In germline, CDR1 is MNHEY, CDR2 SVGEGT. The CDR3 spells CASSPGTGGPGTGELFF. CDR3 in DNA: TGTGCCAGCAGTCCCGGGACAGGAGGGCCAGGCACCGGGGAGCTGTTTTTT.

This clone was observed many times. This rearrangement joins TRBV7-2 to TRBJ2-1; no firm D call. This CDR3 has 14 amino acids. Trimming cost V 3 bases and J 7 bases, with 13 bases left between them. Germline V gene sequence: CDR1 SGHTA, CDR2 FQGNSA. CDR3 in DNA: TGTGCCAGCAGCTTCGTAGGCCCCGGGAATGAGCAGTTCTTC. This codes for CASSFVGPGNEQFF.

The chain couples TRBV9 to TRBJ2-2, with D possibly TRBD2 on 5 matching bases. The CDR3 extends over 15 amino acids. The V and J ends lost 0 bases and 5 bases respectively, with 11 bases between them. Germline values: CDR1 SGDLS, CDR2 YYNGEE. This CDR3 reads CASSVVFGETGELFF. The CDR3 nucleotides read TGTGCCAGCAGCGTAGTATTCGGGGAAACCGGGGAGCTGTTTTTT.

This clone occurred many times. This rearrangement joins TRBV5-5 to TRBJ1-3; D might be TRBD1 (6 bases). This CDR3 spans 15 amino acids. Per germline, CDR1 SGHKS and CDR2 YYEKEE (reference sequence). Trimming took off 4 bases at V and 4 bases at J, with 15 bases between the two ends. The CDR3 DNA sequence: TGTGCCAGCAGCCCGGAGGGGGTAGCCGGAAACACCATATATTTT. This sequence encodes CASSPEGVAGNTIYF.

The genes are TRBV2 and TRBJ2-1; D possibly corresponds to TRBD2 (7 bases). Germline-derived CDR1 and CDR2 are SNHLY and FYNNEI. The CDR3 has 13 residues. The V end was cut by 7 bases, the J end by 9 bases, with 16 bases between. The CDR3 DNA reads TGTGCCAGCAATAAGGGGGAGGGAGCTGAGCAGTTCTTC. This translates into CASNKGEGAEQFF.